A selection of T cell receptor beta chains follows, all from one sample in a study of shared clonotypes between healthy human individuals. Generated by immunoSEQ multiplex PCR, the TCRdb table keeps only in-frame clones and is missing some. The sample lists about 680,000 clones, less than 80% seen once, with around 1.8% in the top ten. Material: memory CD4+ T cells sorted from blood. Source of these receptors: a woman aged 25 to 39 in good health. The CDR3 runs from the conserved cysteine through the conserved F or W. The D gene is left open where the match is weak. Some rows have no size entry. The others give once, few or many, or a class for an expanded clone.

TRBV5-8	-	TRBD2	TRBJ2-3	TGTGCCAGCAGCCAAGGAACTAGCGGGTACAGCACAGATACGCAGTATTTT	CASSQGTSGYSTDTQYF
TRBV2	-	-	TRBJ2-4	TGTGCCAGCAAGATCAGCGGGCAAACCGACATTAAAAACATTCAGTACTTC	CASKISGQTDIKNIQYF
TRBV28	-	TRBD1	TRBJ1-5	TGTGCCAGCAGTTTGGGACAGAGCAATCAGCCCCAGCATTTT	CASSLGQSNQPQHF
TRBV7-9	-	TRBD1	TRBJ1-2	TGTGCCAGCAGCCAGACAGGGGGGTATGGCTACACCTTC	CASSQTGGYGYTF
TRBV28	-	TRBD2	TRBJ2-7	TGTGCCAGCACCCTAAACTCTCTAGCGGGAGCCTACGAGCAGTACTTC	CASTLNSLAGAYEQYF
TRBV4-1	-	TRBD1	TRBJ2-7	TGCGCCAGCAGCCAAGATGGTGGGACAGGGAGCTCCTACGAGCAGTACTTC	CASSQDGGTGSSYEQYF
TRBV2	-	-	TRBJ2-6	TGTGCCAGCAGTGATTTACGTGGCTCTGGGGCCAACGTCCTGACTTTC	CASSDLRGSGANVLTF
TRBV19	-	-	TRBJ2-3	TGTGCCAGTAGTATCGGCTTTCGGTTCCGCGGGACCATCACAGATACGCAGTATTTT	CASSIGFRFRGTITDTQYF
TRBV27	-	TRBD2	TRBJ2-3	TGTGCCAGCAGTGGCGGGACTAGCGGGTCTTACACAGATACGCAGTATTTT	CASSGGTSGSYTDTQYF
TRBV28	few	TRBD1	TRBJ2-7	TGTGCCAGCAGTCCCCCGGGACAGGACGAGCAGTACTTC	CASSPPGQDEQYF
TRBV30	-	-	TRBJ2-1	TGTGCCTGGAGTGTCGGAGGACCGCCTAATGAGCAGTTCTTC	CAWSVGGPPNEQFF
TRBV11-2	-	-	TRBJ1-2	TGTGCCAGCAGCTTATCGACAGAATGGGGCTATGGCTACACCTTC	CASSLSTEWGYGYTF
TRBV25-1	-	TRBD1	TRBJ1-1	TGTGCCAGCAGGACAGGGATCGGTTTGGACACTGAAGCTTTCTTT	CASRTGIGLDTEAFF
TRBV19	-	-	TRBJ1-2	TGTGCCAGTAGTATCAGGTTCCGTAACTATGGCTACACCTTC	CASSIRFRNYGYTF
TRBV27	-	-	TRBJ1-1	TGTGCCAGCAGTCTTACTATGAACACTGAAGCTTTCTTT	CASSLTMNTEAFF
TRBV7-6	-	TRBD2	TRBJ2-2	TGTGCCAGCAGCTTAGGACTAGCCCCACGGATTAACACCGGGGAGCTGTTTTTT	CASSLGLAPRINTGELFF
TRBV5-1	-	TRBD2	TRBJ2-7	TGCGCCAGCAGAGCTAGCGGAGTTTACGAGCAGTACTTC	CASRASGVYEQYF
TRBV5-4	many	TRBD2	TRBJ2-7	TGTGCCACCTCCTTGGGCAGCGGGAGGAGCGAGCAGTACTTC	CATSLGSGRSEQYF
TRBV5-6	-	TRBD1	TRBJ2-1	TGTGCCAGCAGCAAACAGACAGGGGGCGGGTTCTTC	CASSKQTGGGFF
TRBV29-1	-	-	TRBJ2-1	TGCAGCGTTGGACAACACGGGAGCTCCTACAATGAGCAGTTCTTC	CSVGQHGSSYNEQFF
TRBV28	-	-	TRBJ1-1	TGTGCCAGCAGTTTTAACCCGGCGGGAGCTTTCTTT	CASSFNPAGAFF
TRBV7-2	once	-	TRBJ2-2	TGTGCCAGCAGCTTAAACTCAGGGAACACCGGGGAGCTGTTTTTT	CASSLNSGNTGELFF
TRBV11-2	few	-	TRBJ1-1	TGTGCCAGCAGCACTCAGAGGAACACTGAAGCTTTCTTT	CASSTQRNTEAFF